This is a list of T cell receptor beta chains from one sample in a study of T cell responses to AZD1222 COVID-19 vaccine. Sequencing used immunoSEQ multiplex PCR; TCRdb keeps in-frame clones, though not all of them. Among 150,000 to 200,000 clones listed, about 92% were seen once. The sample consisted of peripheral blood, taken 28 days after the second AZD1222 dose. These receptors came from an adult who received the AZD1222 COVID-19 vaccine. CDR3s include the opening cysteine and the closing phenylalanine or tryptophan. The D gene is left open where the match is weak. A row's size may be missing; if present it is once, few, many or a size class.

.,.,TRBV3-1/TRBV3-2,TRBJ2-3,CASSQRGNQVDTQYF,TGTGCCAGCAGCCAGAGGGGGAACCAGGTAGATACGCAGTATTTT
.,TRBD1,TRBV18,TRBJ1-5,CASSPPGQGVSYSNQPQHF,TGTGCCAGCTCACCACCGGGACAGGGGGTGTCATATAGCAATCAGCCCCAGCATTTT
once,TRBD1,TRBV7-9,TRBJ2-7,CASSLYRGAGDEQYF,TGTGCCAGCAGCTTATACAGGGGGGCCGGAGACGAGCAGTACTTC
.,.,TRBV7-2,TRBJ1-5,CASSQAGQKWGRGQPQHF,TGTGCCAGCAGCCAGGCGGGACAAAAATGGGGTAGGGGGCAGCCCCAGCATTTT
once,.,TRBV10-3,TRBJ1-1,CAISDGFPGTEAFF,TGTGCCATCAGTGACGGGTTCCCGGGGACTGAAGCTTTCTTT
.,.,TRBV30,TRBJ1-2,CAWTSGSFRSGGYTF,TGTGCCTGGACCTCCGGCAGCTTCCGTAGCGGTGGCTACACCTTC
.,.,TRBV11-2,TRBJ1-2,CASSSRQLLYGYTF,TGTGCCAGCAGCTCACGACAGCTGCTCTATGGCTACACCTTC
.,.,TRBV19,TRBJ1-1,CASSRAGNTEAFF,TGTGCCAGTAGTAGAGCGGGGAACACTGAAGCTTTCTTT
.,.,TRBV19,TRBJ1-1,CASSSSGMTEAFF,TGTGCCAGTAGTTCATCAGGGATGACTGAAGCTTTCTTT
few,.,TRBV4-1,TRBJ2-7,CASSQDLGGPYEQYF,TGCGCCAGCAGCCAAGATCTGGGGGGTCCCTACGAGCAGTACTTC
.,.,TRBV6-2/TRBV6-3,TRBJ2-2,CASSYHSAWSNTGELFF,TGTGCCAGCAGTTATCACTCCGCGTGGTCGAACACCGGGGAGCTGTTTTTT
.,.,TRBV12-3/TRBV12-4,TRBJ1-1,CASSFSTSGAFF,TGTGCCAGCAGTTTCTCTACATCGGGCGCTTTCTTT
.,TRBD2,TRBV5-4,TRBJ2-1,CASSLFLAGGSYNEQFF,TGTGCCAGCAGCTTGTTCCTAGCGGGGGGATCCTACAATGAGCAGTTCTTC
.,TRBD1,TRBV6-4,TRBJ1-5,CASSGDRGQPQHF,TGTGCCAGCAGTGGGGACAGGGGGCAGCCCCAGCATTTT
once,.,TRBV18,TRBJ2-3,CASSLTGASTDTQYF,TGTGCCAGCTCGCTCACGGGTGCTAGCACAGATACGCAGTATTTT
once,.,TRBV5-4,TRBJ1-3,CASSLGEGILNTIYF,TGTGCCAGCAGCTTGGGGGAGGGTATCCTGAACACCATATATTTT
.,.,TRBV15,TRBJ1-3,CATSRDPPSSGNTIYF,TGTGCCACCAGCAGAGATCCCCCAAGCTCTGGAAACACCATATATTTT
.,.,TRBV2,TRBJ2-6,CASRSQGGGSSGANVLTF,TGTGCCAGCAGGTCCCAGGGAGGCGGAAGCTCTGGGGCCAACGTCCTGACTTTC
.,.,TRBV4-2,TRBJ1-5,CASSQDPNQPQHF,TGTGCCAGCAGCCAAGATCCAAATCAGCCCCAGCATTTT
.,.,TRBV5-6,TRBJ2-6,CASTQTIAGANVLTF,TGTGCCAGCACCCAGACGATAGCTGGGGCCAACGTCCTGACTTTC
.,.,TRBV6-5,TRBJ1-4,CASSYAVLNEKLFF,TGTGCCAGCAGTTACGCGGTACTTAATGAAAAACTGTTTTTT
.,.,TRBV7-9,TRBJ1-4,CASSLTGLEKLFF,TGTGCCAGCAGCTTAACAGGGCTTGAAAAACTGTTTTTT
.,TRBD1,TRBV7-8,TRBJ1-5,CASSLGDSYTQPQHF,TGTGCCAGCAGCTTAGGGGACAGTTATACACAGCCCCAGCATTTT
.,TRBD2,TRBV5-1,TRBJ2-7,CVSSLGEGLTTYEQYF,TGCGTCAGCAGCTTGGGGGAGGGTCTAACGACCTACGAGCAGTACTTC
.,TRBD1,TRBV2,TRBJ2-1,CASTKNGQGEQFF,TGTGCCAGCACCAAGAACGGACAGGGGGAGCAGTTCTTC
.,.,TRBV3-1/TRBV3-2,TRBJ2-3,CASSQDRGGQSTDTQYF,TGTGCCAGCAGCCAAGATAGGGGGGGACAAAGCACAGATACGCAGTATTTT
.,.,TRBV4-3,TRBJ2-3,CASSQGTESTDTQYF,TGCGCCAGCAGCCAAGGGACGGAGAGCACAGATACGCAGTATTTT
.,.,TRBV7-2,TRBJ1-1,CASSLDRGPTEAFF,TGTGCCAGCAGCTTAGATCGGGGGCCCACTGAAGCTTTCTTT
.,.,TRBV6-1,TRBJ1-4,CASREGRVPATNEKLFF,TGTGCCAGCAGGGAAGGGCGGGTGCCCGCAACTAATGAAAAACTGTTTTTT
.,.,TRBV30,TRBJ1-1,CAWSVNSRGARPEAFF,TGTGCCTGGAGTGTAAATAGTAGGGGGGCGCGCCCTGAAGCTTTCTTT
.,TRBD1,TRBV30,TRBJ1-4,CAWSRTGGWEKLFF,TGTGCCTGGAGTCGGACAGGGGGGTGGGAAAAACTGTTTTTT
.,.,TRBV19,TRBJ1-5,CASIKGLGGPQHF,TGTGCCAGTATCAAAGGGCTCGGGGGGCCCCAGCATTTT
.,TRBD1,TRBV5-1,TRBJ1-6,CASSPRQGNNSPLHF,TGCGCCAGCAGCCCCCGACAGGGGAATAATTCACCCCTCCACTTT
.,.,TRBV15,TRBJ2-5,CATSRDLGLETQYF,TGTGCCACCAGCAGAGATCTGGGTCTAGAGACCCAGTACTTC
.,.,TRBV7-8,TRBJ1-3,CASSLFSSGNTIYF,TGTGCCAGCAGCTTGTTTTCTTCTGGAAACACCATATATTTT
.,.,TRBV19,TRBJ1-5,CASSIPGVSNQPQHF,TGTGCCAGTAGTATCCCAGGGGTTAGCAATCAGCCCCAGCATTTT
.,.,TRBV10-3,TRBJ1-5,CAINGGSNQPQHF,TGTGCCATCAATGGGGGGAGCAATCAGCCCCAGCATTTT
few,TRBD2,TRBV7-6,TRBJ2-5,CASSRGLAGTTKETQYF,TGTGCCAGCAGCCGGGGGCTAGCGGGGACTACTAAAGAGACCCAGTACTTC
.,TRBD1,TRBV2,TRBJ2-3,CASSSGQGASNTQYF,TGTGCCAGCAGTTCTGGACAGGGGGCTTCGAATACGCAGTATTTT
.,TRBD2,TRBV6-2/TRBV6-3,TRBJ2-1,CASSYSASGTFSYNEQFF,TGTGCCAGCAGTTACTCGGCTAGCGGGACCTTCTCCTACAATGAGCAGTTCTTC
.,.,TRBV4-3,TRBJ1-1,CASSQVLKGEYTEAFF,TGCGCCAGCAGCCAAGTTTTGAAGGGGGAGTACACTGAAGCTTTCTTT
.,TRBD1,TRBV11-2,TRBJ1-2,CASSLAGGGNYGYTF,TGTGCCAGCAGCTTAGCAGGGGGAGGAAACTATGGCTACACCTTC
.,.,TRBV5-1,TRBJ2-3,CASSLRLALADTQYF,TGCGCCAGCAGCTTGAGGCTAGCGCTGGCAGATACGCAGTATTTT
.,TRBD1,TRBV7-2,TRBJ2-1,CASSRRGTGSYNEQFF,TGTGCCAGCAGCCGTAGGGGGACAGGCTCTTACAATGAGCAGTTCTTC
.,.,TRBV7-6,TRBJ2-3,CASSLAGGRVTDTQYF,TGTGCCAGCAGCTTAGCGGGGGGTCGGGTCACAGATACGCAGTATTTT
.,TRBD1,TRBV27,TRBJ2-3,CASSKQGRNTDTQYF,TGTGCCAGCAGCAAACAGGGGCGAAACACAGATACGCAGTATTTT
.,.,TRBV25-1,TRBJ1-1,CASSEYLNTEAFF,TGTGCCAGCAGTGAATATCTAAACACTGAAGCTTTCTTT
.,.,TRBV28,TRBJ1-2,CASSSDISNYGYTF,TGTGCCAGCAGTTCGGACATATCGAACTATGGCTACACCTTC
.,TRBD1,TRBV7-2,TRBJ1-4,CASSLDRGQYEKLFF,TGTGCCAGCAGCTTAGACAGGGGGCAATATGAAAAACTGTTTTTT
.,.,TRBV30,TRBJ2-5,CAWTGGLKETQYF,TGTGCCTGGACAGGAGGCTTGAAAGAGACCCAGTACTTC
.,.,TRBV5-4,TRBJ2-7,CASSLGYEQYF,TGTGCCAGCAGCTTGGGGTACGAGCAGTACTTC